The rows below give T cell receptor beta chains drawn from one sample of a study of blood T cell repertoires in COVID-19. The method was immunoSEQ multiplex PCR; TCRdb's version includes in-frame clones alone and lacks a portion of them. Among around 260,000 clones listed, about nine tenths were seen once. Sequenced material: peripheral blood. The receptors derive from a woman between 25 and 40 years old with active or convalescent COVID-19. The CDR3 runs from the conserved cysteine through the conserved F or W. The order of the fields is CDR3 DNA, CDR3 protein, clone size, J gene, D gene, V gene. D genes are given only for firm matches. Clone size appears in some rows only: once, few, many, or a class for an expanded clone.

CDR3nt: TGCGCCAGCAGCTTCGACAGGGGTACCTACAATGAGCAGTTCTTC; CDR3aa: CASSFDRGTYNEQFF; abundance: -; j_gene: TRBJ2-1; d_gene: TRBD1; v_gene: TRBV5-1
CDR3nt: TGTGCCAGCAGCCAAGCGGGACTAGCGGGGGCGGGGGAGCAGTTCTTC; CDR3aa: CASSQAGLAGAGEQFF; abundance: -; j_gene: TRBJ2-1; d_gene: TRBD2; v_gene: TRBV3-1/TRBV3-2
CDR3nt: TGTGCCAGCAGAGGGGGACAGGGAAATGGCTACACCTTC; CDR3aa: CASRGGQGNGYTF; abundance: -; j_gene: TRBJ1-2; d_gene: TRBD1; v_gene: TRBV2
CDR3nt: TGTGCCACAGAGCGGGGGGGGAGTGAGCAGTTCTTC; CDR3aa: CATERGGSEQFF; abundance: -; j_gene: TRBJ2-1; d_gene: TRBD2; v_gene: TRBV10-3
CDR3nt: TGTGCCAGCAGCTTGGCCGGTTCCTACGAGCAGTACTTC; CDR3aa: CASSLAGSYEQYF; abundance: -; j_gene: TRBJ2-7; d_gene: -; v_gene: TRBV5-8
CDR3nt: TGTGCCAGCAGGGGGACAGGGGCCCGCACAGATACGCAGTATTTT; CDR3aa: CASRGTGARTDTQYF; abundance: -; j_gene: TRBJ2-3; d_gene: TRBD1; v_gene: TRBV6-5
CDR3nt: TGCGCCAGCAGCCAAGATGACTCTAACTATGGCTACACCTTC; CDR3aa: CASSQDDSNYGYTF; abundance: -; j_gene: TRBJ1-2; d_gene: -; v_gene: TRBV4-1
CDR3nt: TGTGCCAGCTCACCTACAGGGGACTATGGCTACACCTTC; CDR3aa: CASSPTGDYGYTF; abundance: -; j_gene: TRBJ1-2; d_gene: TRBD1; v_gene: TRBV18
CDR3nt: TGCGCCAGCAGCCAAGGGCACAGGGAGAACTACGAGCAGTACTTC; CDR3aa: CASSQGHRENYEQYF; abundance: -; j_gene: TRBJ2-7; d_gene: -; v_gene: TRBV4-3
CDR3nt: TGTGCCAGCAGTTTTGCTTGGGGCAAAGTCCCTGAAAAACTGTTTTTT; CDR3aa: CASSFAWGKVPEKLFF; abundance: -; j_gene: TRBJ1-4; d_gene: -; v_gene: TRBV28
CDR3nt: TGTGCCAGCAGCTTAGCGGTGGGACAGGGCAGATATAGCAATCAGCCCCAGCATTTT; CDR3aa: CASSLAVGQGRYSNQPQHF; abundance: -; j_gene: TRBJ1-5; d_gene: TRBD1; v_gene: TRBV7-6
CDR3nt: TGTGCCAGCAGCTCCGACAGGGTCCCCTGGGGTGGTGGCTACACCTTC; CDR3aa: CASSSDRVPWGGGYTF; abundance: -; j_gene: TRBJ1-2; d_gene: TRBD1; v_gene: TRBV7-9
CDR3nt: TGTGCCAGCAGCCCTAAACAGGGAGGGTATGGCTACACCTTC; CDR3aa: CASSPKQGGYGYTF; abundance: -; j_gene: TRBJ1-2; d_gene: -; v_gene: TRBV7-2
CDR3nt: -; CDR3aa: CSVGSGAFREYF; abundance: -; j_gene: TRBJ2-7; d_gene: -; v_gene: TRBV29-1
CDR3nt: TGTGCCAGCAGCTTGGGCCCGAATTCACCCCTCCACTTT; CDR3aa: CASSLGPNSPLHF; abundance: -; j_gene: TRBJ1-6; d_gene: -; v_gene: TRBV7-6
CDR3nt: TGTGCCAGCAGCGAGGGACAGTACAATGAGCAGTTCTTC; CDR3aa: CASSEGQYNEQFF; abundance: -; j_gene: TRBJ2-1; d_gene: TRBD1; v_gene: TRBV2
CDR3nt: TGTGCCAGCAGCAGAAGGGGGGGGAACACTGAAGCTTTCTTT; CDR3aa: CASSRRGGNTEAFF; abundance: once; j_gene: TRBJ1-1; d_gene: -; v_gene: TRBV7-2
CDR3nt: TGCGCCAGCAGCCAAGGGGCGGGAGGAGTCCCTAACTCTGGGGCCAACGTCCTGACTTTC; CDR3aa: CASSQGAGGVPNSGANVLTF; abundance: -; j_gene: TRBJ2-6; d_gene: TRBD2; v_gene: TRBV4-3
CDR3nt: TGTGCCTGGAGTGCTACCCGGGGGATTAGCACTGAAGCTTTCTTT; CDR3aa: CAWSATRGISTEAFF; abundance: -; j_gene: TRBJ1-1; d_gene: -; v_gene: TRBV30
CDR3nt: TGTGCCAGCAGCTTATGGGGCGGGGGACCCTCCTACGAGCAGTACTTC; CDR3aa: CASSLWGGGPSYEQYF; abundance: -; j_gene: TRBJ2-7; d_gene: TRBD2; v_gene: TRBV7-2
CDR3nt: TGTGCCAGCAGCGCCCAGGCATCCCCTAATGAAAAACTGTTTTTT; CDR3aa: CASSAQASPNEKLFF; abundance: -; j_gene: TRBJ1-4; d_gene: -; v_gene: TRBV11-2
CDR3nt: TGTGCCAGCAGCCCCGGTAACTATGGCTACACCTTC; CDR3aa: CASSPGNYGYTF; abundance: -; j_gene: TRBJ1-2; d_gene: -; v_gene: TRBV28
CDR3nt: TGTGCCAGCAGTTTTGACAGGAGGTCCTACAATGAGCAGTTCTTC; CDR3aa: CASSFDRRSYNEQFF; abundance: -; j_gene: TRBJ2-1; d_gene: -; v_gene: TRBV28
CDR3nt: TGCAGCGGGAGCAGGGGGGCCGGGGAGCTGTTTTTT; CDR3aa: CSGSRGAGELFF; abundance: -; j_gene: TRBJ2-2; d_gene: -; v_gene: TRBV29-1
CDR3nt: TGTGCCAGCAGTTACTCCTACAGGGGGCCCCAAGAGACCCAGTACTTC; CDR3aa: CASSYSYRGPQETQYF; abundance: -; j_gene: TRBJ2-5; d_gene: TRBD1; v_gene: TRBV6-2/TRBV6-3
CDR3nt: TGTGCCTGGAGTGTACAAGCGGGGGGATTGACGCAGTATTTT; CDR3aa: CAWSVQAGGLTQYF; abundance: -; j_gene: TRBJ2-3; d_gene: TRBD2; v_gene: TRBV30
CDR3nt: TGTGCCAGCAGTTACGGACACGGCAATCAGCCCCAGCATTTT; CDR3aa: CASSYGHGNQPQHF; abundance: -; j_gene: TRBJ1-5; d_gene: -; v_gene: TRBV6-2/TRBV6-3
CDR3nt: TGTGCCAGCAGTTACTCCCCCACGGGTGGCTACACCTTC; CDR3aa: CASSYSPTGGYTF; abundance: -; j_gene: TRBJ1-2; d_gene: -; v_gene: TRBV6-6
CDR3nt: TGTGCCAGCAGCTTGAGGTTCCGACAGGGCAGCTATGGCTACACCTTC; CDR3aa: CASSLRFRQGSYGYTF; abundance: -; j_gene: TRBJ1-2; d_gene: TRBD1; v_gene: TRBV5-8
CDR3nt: TGTGCCAGTATGCGGGGACAGGGAGGCCAGCCCCAGCATTTT; CDR3aa: CASMRGQGGQPQHF; abundance: -; j_gene: TRBJ1-5; d_gene: TRBD1; v_gene: TRBV19
CDR3nt: TGTGCCAGCAGCCCACCCGGACAGCAAGATACGCAGTATTTT; CDR3aa: CASSPPGQQDTQYF; abundance: -; j_gene: TRBJ2-3; d_gene: -; v_gene: TRBV3-1/TRBV3-2
CDR3nt: TGCGCCAGCAGCCCCGGGACAGGGCGAGACGCTGAAGCTTTCTTT; CDR3aa: CASSPGTGRDAEAFF; abundance: -; j_gene: TRBJ1-1; d_gene: TRBD1; v_gene: TRBV4-3
CDR3nt: TGTGCCAGCAGCGTAGCGGCGGGCGGATACGAGCAGTACTTC; CDR3aa: CASSVAAGGYEQYF; abundance: -; j_gene: TRBJ2-7; d_gene: -; v_gene: TRBV9
CDR3nt: TGTGCCAGCAACACCCCTGGACAGGAAGCTTTCTTT; CDR3aa: CASNTPGQEAFF; abundance: -; j_gene: TRBJ1-1; d_gene: -; v_gene: TRBV6-5
CDR3nt: TGTGCCAGCGCCGCGGGCAATCAGCCCCAGCATTTT; CDR3aa: CASAAGNQPQHF; abundance: -; j_gene: TRBJ1-5; d_gene: -; v_gene: TRBV12-3/TRBV12-4
CDR3nt: TGTGCCATCACTGAGCGGGACAGTAACTATGGCTACACCTTC; CDR3aa: CAITERDSNYGYTF; abundance: -; j_gene: TRBJ1-2; d_gene: TRBD1; v_gene: TRBV10-3
CDR3nt: TGCAGCGTTGGGGAGCCGTACCAAGAGACCCAGTACTTC; CDR3aa: CSVGEPYQETQYF; abundance: -; j_gene: TRBJ2-5; d_gene: -; v_gene: TRBV29-1
CDR3nt: TGCGCCAGCAGCCAAGAAGGGTCTAGCGGGGGGACCTACAATGAGCAGTTCTTC; CDR3aa: CASSQEGSSGGTYNEQFF; abundance: -; j_gene: TRBJ2-1; d_gene: TRBD2; v_gene: TRBV4-3
CDR3nt: TGTGCCAGCAGCTTGGACAGTAACTATGGCTACACCTTC; CDR3aa: CASSLDSNYGYTF; abundance: few; j_gene: TRBJ1-2; d_gene: -; v_gene: TRBV5-4
CDR3nt: TGTGCCAGTAGTATGGGGACAGGACGCTCCTACGAGCAGTACTTC; CDR3aa: CASSMGTGRSYEQYF; abundance: -; j_gene: TRBJ2-7; d_gene: TRBD1; v_gene: TRBV19
CDR3nt: TGCGCCAGCAGCCAAGAACTCGAGCCCCCCACAGATACGCAGTATTTT; CDR3aa: CASSQELEPPTDTQYF; abundance: -; j_gene: TRBJ2-3; d_gene: -; v_gene: TRBV4-3